This T cell receptor (beta chain) was observed in a study of beta chain features in type 1 diabetes. Study-level findings and limits: There was a moderate but significant shortening of TCRB CDR3s in all four CD4+ subsets of Type 1 diabetes patients. In cDNA sequencing, cells with high TCR expression could be over-represented. The naive, central memory and Treg TCRB repertoires looked more alike in patients than they did in healthy donors.

Worth noting for this clone: Its antigen is currently unknown.

Investigators reverse transcribed all isolated RNA, so they sequenced expressed TCRB transcripts. Profiled with immunoSEQ multiplex PCR; TCRdb holds only in-frame clones, not every one. The sample carries more than 300,000 clones, about 12% recorded once. J gave up 2 bases and V 4 bases, and 9 bases lay outside the gene matches. The CDR3 contains 16 residues. The V gene's germline CDR1 is LGHNA and CDR2 YSLEER. The sequenced sample consisted of naive CD4+ T cells from blood. The chain links TRBV4-3 to TRBJ2-3, with 7 bases lining up with TRBD2. The receptor was derived from a woman aged 18 to 35 with type 1 diabetes. The CDR3 here is CASSPLGRGYTDTQYF. The DNA of the CDR3 is TGCGCCAGCAGCCCTCTGGGGCGGGGGTACACAGATACGCAGTATTTT.